These 23 T cell receptor beta chains came from one sample sequenced in a study of blood T cell repertoires in COVID-19. Some clones are missing from TCRdb's copy, which holds only in-frame ones; the method was immunoSEQ multiplex PCR. The table has 200,000 to 300,000 clones, over 75% seen once; the top ten hold roughly 8.6%. Sequenced input: peripheral blood. All receptors come from a human donor in a cohort sampled during active COVID-19.

This chain uses TRBV7-2 with TRBJ2-5; D might be TRBD2 (6 bases). Germline values: CDR1 SGHTA, CDR2 FQGNSA. V was pared by 4 bases and J by 2 bases, with 8 bases between. The CDR3 has 13 residues. The CDR3, as DNA: TGTGCCAGCAGCTCCCGGGGGCAAGAGACCCAGTACTTC. It yields the protein CASSSRGQETQYF.

The chain uses TRBV5-6 and TRBJ2-1; TRBD1 matches at 8 bases. The germline V gene encodes CDR1 SGHDT and CDR2 YYEEEE. V trimming: 4 bases; J trimming: 1 base; junction bases outside the gene matches: 4. There are 15 residues in the CDR3. The CDR3 DNA follows: TGTGCCAGCAGCGAACAGGGGGTATCCTACAATGAGCAGTTCTTC. It specifies CASSEQGVSYNEQFF. The whole variable domain, filled in from reference TRBV5-6 and TRBJ2-1, reads DAGVTQSPTHLIKTRGQQVTLRCSPKSGHDTVSWYQQALGQGPQFIFQYYEEEERQRGNFPDRFSGHQFPNYSSELNVNALLLGDSALYLCASSEQGVSYNEQFFGPGTRLTVL.

The chain joins TRBV2 to TRBJ2-1, with TRBD1 matching 7 bases. The V and J ends lost 6 bases and 5 bases, in that order; junction bases with no gene match: 7. Germline V gene sequence: CDR1 SNHLY, CDR2 FYNNEI. CDR3 size: 14 residues. The CDR3 bases are TGTGCCAGCAGCCGACAGGGTCTGAACAATGAGCAGTTCTTC. Its protein product is CASSRQGLNNEQFF.

The chain recombines TRBV7-9 with TRBJ2-2; TRBD1 matches at 7 bases. Germline CDR1 SEHNR, CDR2 FQNEAQ (reference sequence). The CDR3 runs to 16 residues. Trimming at V came to 6 bases and at J to 3 bases, leaving 10 bases not matched to a gene. The CDR3 DNA reads TGTGCCAGCAGAGATCACAGGGGTGGGCACACCGGGGAGCTGTTTTTT. Its protein product is CASRDHRGGHTGELFF.

This clone has at least ten counts. The rearrangement links TRBV11-2 to TRBJ2-1; 10 bases line up with TRBD2. With 5 bases clipped from V and 6 bases from J, the junction kept 10 bases outside the gene matches. The CDR3 contains 16 residues. In germline, CDR1 is SGHAT, CDR2 FQNNGV. For the CDR3, the DNA is TGTGCCAGCAGCCCCGGGGGTCTAGCGGGAGCCAATGAGCAGTTCTTC. As protein: CASSPGGLAGANEQFF.

The chain uses TRBV3-1 (or the pseudogene TRBV3-2) and TRBJ2-6; 13 positions agree with TRBD2. Losses at the gene ends were 4 bases for V and 3 bases for J; bases not matched to a gene: 6. The CDR3 runs 18 residues. CDR1 and CDR2 (germline): LGHDT, YNNKEL (reference sequence). CDR3 residues: CASSRGLAGASGANVLTF. For the CDR3, the DNA is TGTGCCAGCAGCCGCGGACTAGCGGGAGCAAGTGGGGCCAACGTCCTGACTTTC.

This clone was recorded at least ten times. This chain uses TRBV2 with TRBJ1-2, with D unresolved. The germline V gene has CDR1 SNHLY and CDR2 FYNNEI. The CDR3 extends over 16 amino acids. V was trimmed by 6 bases and J by 0 bases, leaving 17 bases between them. The DNA for the CDR3 is TGTGCCAGCAGGGCCCGCGGGCAGCTCCCTAACTATGGCTACACCTTC. Its translation: CASRARGQLPNYGYTF.

The J gene is TRBJ2-2, the V gene TRBV13, with 8 bases fitting TRBD2. The length of the CDR3 is 16 residues. Germline CDR1 and CDR2: PRHDT and FYEKMQ (reference sequence). Trimming at V came to 2 bases and at J to 6 bases, leaving 8 bases not matched to a gene. CDR3 bases: TGTGCCAGCAGCTTATTACGGGGGGGCCTTCCCGGGGAGCTGTTTTTT. The encoded protein is CASSLLRGGLPGELFF.

The chain couples TRBV4-3 to TRBJ1-5, with TRBD1 matching 8 bases. CDR1 is LGHNA, CDR2 YSLEER, per germline. With V trimmed by 7 bases and J by 0 bases, 8 bases remained unmatched. This CDR3 spans 16 amino acids. CDR3 protein: CASKDRDEVSNQPQHF. CDR3 bases: TGCGCCAGCAAGGACAGGGATGAGGTTAGCAATCAGCCCCAGCATTTT.

This chain connects TRBV11-2 to TRBJ1-2; D gene ambiguous. CDR3 length equals 14 residues. The germline gives CDR1 SGHAT, CDR2 FQNNGV. Between the trimmed V and J ends, which lost 0 bases and 8 bases, there was a span of 13 bases. The CDR3 here is CASSLELRLKGYTF. The CDR3 nucleotides are TGTGCCAGCAGCTTAGAACTCAGGCTAAAGGGCTACACCTTC.

J is TRBJ1-3 and V is TRBV6-5, with 10 bases identical to TRBD1. V was clipped by 7 bases and J by 0 bases; unmatched bases: 3. CDR3 size: 15 residues. CDR1 is MNHEY and CDR2 is SVGAGI in the germline V gene. CDR3 nucleotides: TGTGCCAGCAATTGGGACAGGGGCTCTGGAAACACCATATATTTT. As protein: CASNWDRGSGNTIYF.

This chain joins TRBV5-4 and TRBJ1-1; no reliable D call. The germline CDR1 and CDR2 sequences are SGHNT and YYREEE (reference sequence). This CDR3 region has 15 residues. The V end lost 2 bases, the J end lost 5 bases, and 16 bases lay between the germline ends. CDR3 in DNA: TGTGCCAGCAGCTTTGTGTCCGGTCGGGATACTGAAGCTTTCTTT. Protein: CASSFVSGRDTEAFF. Full variable domain (missing parts from reference TRBV5-4 and TRBJ1-1): ETGVTQSPTHLIKTRGQQVTLRCSSQSGHNTVSWYQQALGQGPQFIFQYYREEENGRGNFPPRFSGLQFPNYSSELNVNALELDDSALYLCASSFVSGRDTEAFFGQGTRLTVV.

A note on this clone: Other nucleotide sequences from this sample produce the same CDR3. The chain is built from TRBV6-5 and TRBJ2-7; no clear D gene. V was trimmed by 3 bases and J by 3 bases, leaving 9 bases between them. Germline V gene data show CDR1 as MNHEY and CDR2 as SVGAGI. CDR3 length: 13 residues. This CDR3 is CASSYNRGYEQYF. The CDR3 DNA follows: TGTGCCAGCAGTTATAATCGAGGCTACGAGCAGTACTTC.

In this sample, this clone turned up many times. The rearrangement joins TRBV6-5 to TRBJ2-2; 11 bases agree with TRBD2. After removal of 6 bases from V and 3 bases from J, the junction contained 0 bases not matched to a gene. CDR1 and CDR2 from the germline V gene are MNHEY and SVGAGI. This CDR3 has 14 amino acids. As DNA, the CDR3 is TGTGCCAGCAGGGGACTAGCGGACACCGGGGAGCTGTTTTTT. This codes for CASRGLADTGELFF.

The chain combines TRBV4-3 with TRBJ2-2; maybe TRBD1 (5 bases). Trimming removed 0 bases from V and 5 bases from J, with 10 bases in between. From germline, CDR1 is LGHNA and CDR2 YSLEER. The CDR3 has 15 amino acids. CDR3 amino acids: CASSQEGLNTGELFF. CDR3 sequence (DNA): TGCGCCAGCAGCCAAGAGGGGCTTAATACCGGGGAGCTGTTTTTT.

This sequence joins TRBV7-9 and TRBJ1-4; 8 nucleotides line up with TRBD1. This CDR3 has 15 amino acids. V dropped 4 bases and J dropped 4; count of bases not matched to a gene: 5. Germline V gives CDR1 SEHNR, CDR2 FQNEAQ (reference sequence). DNA of the CDR3: TGTGCCAGCAGCTCAGGGGGCCAGAGTAATGAAAAACTGTTTTTT. Encoded protein: CASSSGGQSNEKLFF.

This chain uses TRBV5-4 with TRBJ2-5; D is possibly TRBD2 (5 bases). This CDR3 comprises 16 residues. Trimming removed 5 bases from V and 1 base from J, with 18 bases in between. Per germline, CDR1 SGHNT and CDR2 YYREEE (reference sequence). The CDR3, as DNA: TGTGCCAGCAGTTTAACTAGTTCCCCTAGCCAAGAGACCCAGTACTTC. Encoded protein: CASSLTSSPSQETQYF.

The J gene is TRBJ1-5, the V gene TRBV3-1 (or the pseudogene TRBV3-2), with 9 bases lining up with TRBD1. Germline lookup yields CDR1 LGHDT and CDR2 YNNKEL (reference sequence). The CDR3 has 15 amino acids. V lost 4 bases and J lost 1; bases outside the gene matches: 2. The CDR3 DNA reads as TGTGCCAGCAGCCTGGGACAGGGAAGCAATCAGCCCCAGCATTTT. The encoded protein is CASSLGQGSNQPQHF.

The genes are TRBV6-1 and TRBJ1-5; no definite D call. Germline-derived CDR1 and CDR2 are MNHNS and SASEGT. V was cut by 2 bases and J by 3 bases, with 8 bases left in between. This CDR3 spans 14 amino acids. Here the CDR3 reads CASSESQYNQPQHF. The CDR3 coding sequence is TGTGCCAGCAGTGAATCGCAGTACAATCAGCCCCAGCATTTT.

Here the CDR3 reads CASSTGQGADTQYF. The CDR3 DNA reads as TGTGCCAGCAGTACCGGACAGGGAGCGGATACGCAGTATTTT. V and J are TRBV2 and TRBJ2-3; TRBD1 agrees at 8 bases. The CDR3 length is 14 residues. V was pared by 5 bases and J by 6 bases, with 7 bases of the junction left unmatched. Germline values: CDR1 SNHLY, CDR2 FYNNEI.

This clone was seen only a few times. This sequence joins TRBV2 and TRBJ2-5; D not resolved. The germline CDR1 and CDR2 sequences are SNHLY and FYNNEI. V shed 2 bases and J shed 2 bases, with 12 bases lying between them. CDR3 size: 15 residues. CDR3 region: CASSETRGEQETQYF. In DNA form, the CDR3 reads TGTGCCAGCAGTGAAACACGAGGCGAACAAGAGACCCAGTACTTC. The full variable domain, its missing parts supplied by reference TRBV2 and TRBJ2-5, is EPEVTQTPSHQVTQMGQEVILRCVPISNHLYFYWYRQILGQKVEFLVSFYNNEISEKSEIFDDQFSVERPDGSNFTLKIRSTKLEDSAMYFCASSETRGEQETQYFGPGTRLLVL.

Written as DNA, the CDR3 is TGTGCCAGCAGCGGACAGGGACAACTAGGAAACACCATATATTTT. It yields the protein CASSGQGQLGNTIYF. This sequence joins TRBV9 and TRBJ1-3, with 7 bases aligning to TRBD1. Trimming cost V 3 bases and J 4 bases; bases outside gene matches: 7. Germline V lookup: CDR1 SGDLS, CDR2 YYNGEE. There are 15 residues in the CDR3.

The chain uses TRBV6-5 and TRBJ1-1; D might be TRBD1 (5 bases). Per germline, CDR1 MNHEY and CDR2 SVGAGI. Trimming pared 6 bases from V and 6 bases from J, leaving 17 bases between. This CDR3 is 14 amino acids long. The CDR3 loop is CASRVGGPGAEAFF. The DNA for the CDR3 is TGTGCCAGCAGGGTCGGAGGGCCGGGGGCTGAAGCTTTCTTT.